The 5 T cell receptor beta chains given below trace back to one sample, sequenced in a study of cytomegalovirus exposure and HLA in healthy donors. The PCR used 60 Vbeta and 13 Jbeta primers. Clones were sequenced by immunoSEQ multiplex PCR, and TCRdb holds only the in-frame ones, with some missing. Altogether roughly 180,000 clones are present, roughly 77% being singletons, with the ten largest covering 2% to 2.5%. Input material: PBMCs. The receptors were gathered from a woman aged 25 to 39 in good health and CMV-seropositive.

This clone was found once. This chain connects TRBV10-2 to TRBJ2-3, with 7 bases aligning to TRBD1. Germline loops: CDR1 WSHSY, CDR2 SAAADI. The CDR3 loop spans 14 amino acids. V lost 7 bases, J lost 5 bases, and 9 bases stayed unmatched. CDR3 amino acids: CASKALGGQDTQYF. The CDR3 bases are TGCGCCAGCAAAGCTTTAGGGGGCCAAGATACGCAGTATTTT.

The CDR3 region is CASSQGESYEQYF. The CDR3 DNA is TGTGCCAGCAGCCAGGGGGAATCCTACGAGCAGTACTTC. V is TRBV9 and J is TRBJ2-7, with 7 bases fitting TRBD1. The J segment lost 1 base and the V segment lost 4 bases, leaving 2 bases of the junction unmatched. Per the germline V gene, CDR1 is SGDLS and CDR2 is YYNGEE. The CDR3 length is 13 residues.

This clone was recorded a few times. The chain joins TRBV25-1 to TRBJ1-4, with no clear D. The V end was cut by 7 bases, the J end by 5 bases, with 14 bases between. The CDR3 extends over 14 amino acids. Per germline, CDR1 MGHDK and CDR2 SYGVNS. The CDR3 protein is CASTRREENEKLFF. For the CDR3, the DNA is TGTGCCAGCACCCGGAGAGAGGAGAATGAAAAACTGTTTTTT.

J is TRBJ1-5 and V is TRBV7-2, with 8 bases lining up with TRBD1. The germline gives CDR1 SGHTA, CDR2 FQGNSA. The CDR3 extends over 15 amino acids. V lost 5 bases to trimming and J lost 1 base; unmatched junction nucleotides: 4. CDR3 amino acids: CASSRGQGSNQPQHF. The CDR3 DNA reads TGTGCCAGCAGCCGAGGACAGGGCAGCAATCAGCCCCAGCATTTT.

V gene TRBV4-1 combines with J gene TRBJ1-1; TRBD1 matches at 9 bases. Germline V lookup: CDR1 MGHRA, CDR2 YSYEKL. V shed 1 base and J 7 bases; nucleotides not matched to a gene: 10. This CDR3 spans 16 amino acids. CDR3: CASSQGPGQGESEAFF. The CDR3 bases are TGCGCCAGCAGCCAAGGGCCGGGACAGGGAGAAAGTGAAGCTTTCTTT.